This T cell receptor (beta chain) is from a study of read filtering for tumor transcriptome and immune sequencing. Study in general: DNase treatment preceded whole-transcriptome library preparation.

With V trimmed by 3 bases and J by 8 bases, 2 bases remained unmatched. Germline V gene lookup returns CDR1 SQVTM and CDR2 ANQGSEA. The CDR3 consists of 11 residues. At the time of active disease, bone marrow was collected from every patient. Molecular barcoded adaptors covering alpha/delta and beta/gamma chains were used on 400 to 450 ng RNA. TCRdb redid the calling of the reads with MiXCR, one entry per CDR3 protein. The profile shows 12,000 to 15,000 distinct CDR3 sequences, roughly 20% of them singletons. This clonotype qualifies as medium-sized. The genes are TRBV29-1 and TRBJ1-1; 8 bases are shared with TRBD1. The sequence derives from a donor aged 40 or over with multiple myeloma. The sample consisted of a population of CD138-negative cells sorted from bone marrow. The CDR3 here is CSVDRGQEAFF. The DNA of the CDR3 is TGCAGCGTTGACAGGGGGCAGGAAGCTTTCTTT.